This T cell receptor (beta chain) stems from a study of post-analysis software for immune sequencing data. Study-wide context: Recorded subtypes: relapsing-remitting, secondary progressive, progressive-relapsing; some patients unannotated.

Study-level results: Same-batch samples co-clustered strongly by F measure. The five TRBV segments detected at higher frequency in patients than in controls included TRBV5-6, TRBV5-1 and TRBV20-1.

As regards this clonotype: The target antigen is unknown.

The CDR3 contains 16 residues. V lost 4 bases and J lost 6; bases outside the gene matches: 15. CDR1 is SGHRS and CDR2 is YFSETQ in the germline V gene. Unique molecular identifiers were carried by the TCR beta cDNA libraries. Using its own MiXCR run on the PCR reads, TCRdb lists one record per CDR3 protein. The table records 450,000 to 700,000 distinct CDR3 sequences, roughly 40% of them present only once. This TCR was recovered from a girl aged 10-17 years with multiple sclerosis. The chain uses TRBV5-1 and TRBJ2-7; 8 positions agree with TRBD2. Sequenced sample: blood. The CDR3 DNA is TGCGCCAGCAGCCCGAGGGGGACTAGTGGGATCCGCGAGCAGTACTTC. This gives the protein CASSPRGTSGIREQYF.